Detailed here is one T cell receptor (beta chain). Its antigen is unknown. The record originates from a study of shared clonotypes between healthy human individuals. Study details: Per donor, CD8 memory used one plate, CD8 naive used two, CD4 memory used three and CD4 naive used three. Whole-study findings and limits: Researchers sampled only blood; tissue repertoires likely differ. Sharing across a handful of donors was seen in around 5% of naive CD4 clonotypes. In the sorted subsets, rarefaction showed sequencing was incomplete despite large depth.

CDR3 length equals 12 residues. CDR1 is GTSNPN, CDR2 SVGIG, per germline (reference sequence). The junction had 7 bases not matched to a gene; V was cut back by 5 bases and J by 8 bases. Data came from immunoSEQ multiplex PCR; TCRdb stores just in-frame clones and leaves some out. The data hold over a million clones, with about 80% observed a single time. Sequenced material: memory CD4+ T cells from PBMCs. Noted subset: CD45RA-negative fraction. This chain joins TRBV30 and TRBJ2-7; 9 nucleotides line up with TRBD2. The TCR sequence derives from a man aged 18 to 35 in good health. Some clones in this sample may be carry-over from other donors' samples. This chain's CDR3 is CAWGWGLAQQYF. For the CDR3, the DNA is TGTGCCTGGGGATGGGGACTAGCACAGCAGTACTTC.